A selection of T cell receptor beta chains follows, all from one sample in a study of T cells in tuberculosis. Generated by immunoSEQ multiplex PCR, the TCRdb table keeps only in-frame clones and is missing some. The sample shows 25,000 to 35,000 clones, 90% of them seen only once. The sample taken for sequencing was PBMCs. These receptors all come from a donor between 10 and 35 years old with latent tuberculosis or without tuberculosis infection. Both conserved end residues are part of each CDR3. A D gene is named only where the DNA matches it firmly. Clone size, where shown, is once, few, many, or a class for clones that have expanded.

CDR3aa | CDR3nt | d_gene | abundance | j_gene | v_gene
CASSARTVEQYF | TGTGCCAGCAGCGCCAGGACAGTCGAGCAGTACTTC | - | - | TRBJ2-7 | TRBV7-9
CASSLVPAGAKNIQYF | TGTGCCAGCAGCTTAGTCCCCGCAGGGGCCAAAAACATTCAGTACTTC | - | - | TRBJ2-4 | TRBV7-9
CASTARTGSGNTIYF | TGTGCCAGCACCGCGCGAACGGGCTCTGGAAACACCATATATTTT | - | - | TRBJ1-3 | TRBV7-2
CASSNGGANNSPLHF | TGTGCCAGCAGCAATGGGGGGGCAAACAATTCACCCCTCCACTTT | - | few | TRBJ1-6 | TRBV21-1
CASSFLGQTYNEQFF | TGTGCCAGCAGTTTCTTGGGACAAACCTACAATGAGCAGTTCTTC | - | - | TRBJ2-1 | TRBV27
CASRLGLAGTDTQYF | TGTGCCAGCAGGTTGGGACTAGCTGGCACAGATACGCAGTATTTT | TRBD2 | once | TRBJ2-3 | TRBV2
CATVRDLNQPQHF | TGTGCCACTGTCCGGGACTTAAATCAGCCCCAGCATTTT | - | - | TRBJ1-5 | TRBV6-7
CASSDPRGGPEQYF | TGTGCCAGCAGTGACCCGCGCGGGGGCCCCGAGCAGTACTTC | - | few | TRBJ2-7 | TRBV2
CASSSGGPLTNEKLFF | TGTGCCAGCAGTTCCGGAGGGCCCCTCACTAATGAAAAACTGTTTTTT | - | - | TRBJ1-4 | TRBV27
CASSQLGGSDKNIQYF | TGCGCCAGCAGCCAACTTGGCGGGTCGGACAAAAACATTCAGTACTTC | - | - | TRBJ2-4 | TRBV4-3
CASSEGSSLNQPQHF | TGTGCCAGCAGTGAAGGTAGCAGTTTGAATCAGCCCCAGCATTTT | - | few | TRBJ1-5 | TRBV2
CASRTRAAGGGYGYTF | TGTGCCAGCCGGACCAGGGCTGCGGGGGGGGGCTATGGCTACACCTTC | - | - | TRBJ1-2 | TRBV28
CASSQVDSGGTDTQYF | TGCGCCAGCAGCCAAGTTGATAGCGGGGGCACAGATACGCAGTATTTT | TRBD2 | once | TRBJ2-3 | TRBV4-1
CASSSINRFEAFF | TGTGCCAGCAGTTCCATAAACAGGTTTGAAGCTTTCTTT | - | - | TRBJ1-1 | TRBV11-2